This T cell receptor (beta chain) was recorded in a study of T cells in women clearing cervical HPV infection. For the study at large: Case blood was drawn when the lesion was first found; control blood after infection became undetectable.

To note about this clone: Its antigen is undetermined. A read error may account for a junction end that differs from germline. The read is 3 residues too short to cover the CDR3 end, so that end is filled in from the germline J gene.

Per the germline V gene, CDR1 is SGHVS and CDR2 is FQNEAQ. This CDR3 is 15 amino acids long. The study, taken as a whole, reports: Cases carried less TRBV6-7 than controls: about 0.1% versus 0.15%. A classifier using richness and V gene abundances reached an AUC of under 0.9.

Here immunoSEQ multiplex PCR was the method, and the copy in TCRdb shows in-frame clones only, minus some. This sample contains roughly 30,000 clones. Each participant carried one incident cervical HPV16 infection only. This TCR was sampled from a woman between 18 and 70 years old with a cervical HPV16 infection that either progressed to CIN3+ or cleared (not recorded which). This rearrangement joins TRBV7-8 to TRBJ2-3, with D maybe TRBD1 (5 bases). The sample was blood buffy coat. The covered CDR3 bases are TGTGCCAGCAGCTCGCCCCCGATAGGGGCAGAGACG. Translation gives CASSSPPIGAET. The CDR3, in full, reads CASSSPPIGAETQYF. Full variable domain (rest looked up from reference TRBV7-8 and TRBJ2-3): GAGVSQSPRYKVAKRGQDVALRCDPISGHVSLFWYQQALGQGPEFLTYFQNEAQLDKSGLPSDRFFAERPEGSVSTLKIQRTQQEDSAVYLCASSSPPIGAETQYFGPGTRLTVL.